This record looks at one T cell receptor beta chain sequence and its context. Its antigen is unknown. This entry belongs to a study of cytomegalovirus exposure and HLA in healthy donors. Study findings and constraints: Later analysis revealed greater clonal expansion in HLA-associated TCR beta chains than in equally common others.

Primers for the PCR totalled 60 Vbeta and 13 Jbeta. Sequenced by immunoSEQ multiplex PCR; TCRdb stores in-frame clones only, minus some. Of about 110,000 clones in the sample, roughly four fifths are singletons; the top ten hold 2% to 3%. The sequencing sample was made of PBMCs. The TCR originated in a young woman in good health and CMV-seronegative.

The CDR3 coding sequence is TGTGCCAGCAGTTCTACAGGGGTGGCGCAGCCCCAGCATTTT. Its protein product is CASSSTGVAQPQHF. The J gene is TRBJ1-5, the V gene TRBV6-5, with 7 nucleotides matching TRBD1. The V and J ends lost 4 bases and 7 bases, in that order; junction bases with no gene match: 7. This CDR3 contains 14 residues. The germline V gene encodes CDR1 MNHEY and CDR2 SVGAGI.